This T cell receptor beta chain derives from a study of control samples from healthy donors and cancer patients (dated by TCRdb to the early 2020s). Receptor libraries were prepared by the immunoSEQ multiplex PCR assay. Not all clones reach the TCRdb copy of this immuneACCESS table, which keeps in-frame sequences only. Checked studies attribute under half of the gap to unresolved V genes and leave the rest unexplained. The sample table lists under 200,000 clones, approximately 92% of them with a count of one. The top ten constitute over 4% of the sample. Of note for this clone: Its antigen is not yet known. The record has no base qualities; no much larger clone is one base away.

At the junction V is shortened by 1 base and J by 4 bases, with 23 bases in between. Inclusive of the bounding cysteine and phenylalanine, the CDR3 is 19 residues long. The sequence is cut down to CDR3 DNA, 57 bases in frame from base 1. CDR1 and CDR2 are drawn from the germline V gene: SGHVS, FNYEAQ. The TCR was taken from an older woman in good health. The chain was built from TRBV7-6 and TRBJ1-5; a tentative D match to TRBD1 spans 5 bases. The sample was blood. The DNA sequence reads TGTGCCAGCAGCTTAGACCCTCGTATGGGGCCAGTTAGTAATCAGCCCCAGCATTTT. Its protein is CASSLDPRMGPVSNQPQHF.